This record covers a single TCR beta chain. Its antigen is not yet known. The input lacks base qualities; no much larger clone sits a single base away. Ficoll-Paque density gradient centrifugation was used to isolate PBMCs. This sample was taken from a study of T-cell memory formation after mild COVID-19 (dated by TCRdb to the early 2020s). Study-level background: Most TCR sequence clusters were specific to one of the two donors. In a couple of donors, T-cell clones that expanded and contracted after mild COVID-19 were followed by sequencing TCRalpha and TCRbeta repertoires longitudinally. Two young, previously healthy adult volunteers, one female and one male, were included in the cohort. Here is what the overall study found, with its caveats: Contracting CD4+ clones turned up mainly in the CM and EM memory subsets, whereas EMRA was where CD8+ clones were enriched. The second-wave clones that peaked on day 37 were not confirmed to be SARS-CoV-2 specific. Some responding clones were found in pre-infection memory, which suggests that pre-existing cross-reactive memory T cells took part in the SARS-CoV-2 response. Balanced CD4/CD8 phenotypes were observed for clones contracting from day 15 to 85, whereas a bias towards CD4+ was observed for a second wave of clones expanding from day 15 to 37. Only a couple of mild cases were covered in the study, and larger cohorts including severe cases with pre-infection samples were considered necessary.

The sample was run on an Illumina NovaSeq 6000. TCRalpha and TCRbeta cDNA libraries were built by 5'RACE with constant-segment primers, adding sample barcodes and unique molecular identifiers. RNA was extracted from every sample with Trizol reagent. Amplification of the libraries took two PCR steps, and the second step added a second sample barcode plus Illumina TruSeq adapters. Sequencing of libraries was performed on an Illumina NovaSeq with 2 x 150 bp paired-end reads. For the original study's pipeline: With migec v1.2.7, reads were demultiplexed and then collapsed into UMI-guided consensus sequences. With mixcr v2.1.11, UMI consensuses were aligned to TRA and TRB V and J templates and assembled into clonotypes. Expanded or contracted clonotypes were those called significant by both edgeR and NoisET, with noise models trained on biological replicates. For edgeR calls, the thresholds were a false discovery rate-adjusted p below 0.01 and a log2 fold-change of 1. As an exploratory analysis of dynamics, max-normalized trajectories of the 1000 most abundant clonotypes were examined by PCA with hierarchical clustering. The CD4 or CD8 phenotype of responding clones was assigned using the separately sequenced CD4+ and CD8+ repertoires. Using fastp trimming at Q25 and MiXCR clonotype assembly, TCRdb reanalyzed the public sequencing data and kept in-frame beta chains. Every CDR3 protein is listed once, alongside the most common genes and DNA of its rows. None of the V and J calls come from the authors' own analysis; TCRdb made them. Recorded for this sample are 470,000 or so distinct CDR3 sequences; roughly 25% of them occurred a single time. The biggest ten clones account for roughly an eighth of the sample.

The CDR3 has 15 amino acids, counting the end cysteine and phenylalanine. This entry keeps only the CDR3 DNA: 45 bases, framed from base 1. Germline trimming: 4 bases from V, 2 bases from J; junction bases outside gene matches: 7. Taken from the germline V gene, the CDR1 and CDR2 loops are MGHRA and YSYEKL. The sequence came from an adult woman who had mild COVID-19 (a few samples of this study predate the infection). The sample titles of this study are shuffled in the database, so cell type and time point are left out; the donor was told from shared clones. The chain was built from TRBV4-1 and TRBJ2-7, with 8 central nucleotides matching TRBD1. The sequencing sample was made of PBMCs or a T cell subset sorted from them (not recorded which). The CDR3 region: CASSLPGQEAYEQYF. The nucleotide sequence reads as follows: TGCGCCAGCAGCCTACCGGGACAGGAAGCCTACGAGCAGTACTTC.